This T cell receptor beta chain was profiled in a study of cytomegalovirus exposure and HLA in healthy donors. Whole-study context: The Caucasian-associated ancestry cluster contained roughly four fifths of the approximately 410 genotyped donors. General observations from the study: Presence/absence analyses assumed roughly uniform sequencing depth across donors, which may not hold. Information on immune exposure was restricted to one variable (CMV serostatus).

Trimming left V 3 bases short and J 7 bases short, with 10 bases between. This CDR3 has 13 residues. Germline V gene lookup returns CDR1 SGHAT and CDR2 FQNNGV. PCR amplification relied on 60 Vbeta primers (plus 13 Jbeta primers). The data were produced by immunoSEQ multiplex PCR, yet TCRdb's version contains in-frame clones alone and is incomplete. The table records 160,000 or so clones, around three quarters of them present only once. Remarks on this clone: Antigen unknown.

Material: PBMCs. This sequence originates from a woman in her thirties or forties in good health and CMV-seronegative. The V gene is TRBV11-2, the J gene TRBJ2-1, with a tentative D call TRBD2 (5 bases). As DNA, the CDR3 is TGTGCCAGCAGCTTTCAGCCGGGGAATGAGCAGTTCTTC. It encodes CASSFQPGNEQFF.